The clone carrying this T cell receptor (beta chain) was picked up one time. TCRdb keeps only in-frame clones here, not all; method: immunoSEQ multiplex PCR. Of some 48,000 clones in the sample, around 80% were seen once. The data originate from a study of OX40 agonist ivuxolimab in advanced cancers. The CDR3 has 14 residues. Germline loops: CDR1 MNHNS, CDR2 SASEGT. Trimming left V 4 bases short and J 1 base short, with 10 bases between. The clonotype originates from an adult with an advanced solid tumor such as melanoma, head and neck, liver or kidney cancer. Sequencing was performed on CD4+ or CD8+ T cells sorted from blood, taken in a trial of the OX40 agonist ivuxolimab. J is TRBJ1-1 and V is TRBV6-1; D not certain. The CDR3 DNA sequence: TGTGCCAGCAGTGCGGCTGGTAGGAACACTGAAGCTTTCTTT. Encoded protein: CASSAAGRNTEAFF.